This T cell receptor beta chain was identified in a study of blood T cell repertoires in COVID-19. CDR3 length: 15 amino acids. With 3 bases clipped from V and 1 base from J, the junction kept 1 base outside the gene matches. Looked up from germline, CDR1 is LNHDA and CDR2 is SQIVND (reference sequence). Clones were sequenced by immunoSEQ multiplex PCR, and TCRdb holds only the in-frame ones, with some missing. Among 210,000 or so clones listed, about 90% were seen once. Sequencing was carried out using peripheral blood. The chain employs TRBV19 and TRBJ2-2; 8 nucleotides agree with TRBD1. This clonotype was sampled from a man in his forties or fifties with active or convalescent COVID-19. The CDR3: CASSIGTGNTGELFF. In DNA form, the CDR3 reads TGTGCCAGTAGTATTGGGACAGGGAACACCGGGGAGCTGTTTTTT. The variable domain in full, with the rest retrieved from reference TRBV19 and TRBJ2-2, is DGGITQSPKYLFRKEGQNVTLSCEQNLNHDAMYWYRQDPGQGLRLIYYSQIVNDFQKGDIAEGYSVSREKKESFPLTVTSAQKNPTAFYLCASSIGTGNTGELFFGEGSRLTVL.